The rows below give T cell receptor beta chains drawn from one sample of a study of cytomegalovirus exposure and HLA in healthy donors. Produced via immunoSEQ multiplex PCR; TCRdb's table is partial and in-frame only. This sample has 150,000 to 200,000 clones, with roughly 80% found just once. The sequenced material came from PBMCs. The source of these receptors is a female donor in good health and CMV-seronegative. Both conserved end residues are part of each CDR3. The D gene is left open where the match is weak. Part of the rows lack a size; the others show once, few, many or a class for expanded clones.

j_gene	d_gene	abundance	v_gene	CDR3nt	CDR3aa
TRBJ2-6	-	-	TRBV27	TGTGCCAGCAGTCCCCGGGACACCACAAGCTCTGGGGCCAACGTCCTGACTTTC	CASSPRDTTSSGANVLTF
TRBJ2-1	-	few	TRBV5-1	TGCGCCAGCAGCTTGGCCCAGGGGAGCAATGAGCAGTTCTTC	CASSLAQGSNEQFF
TRBJ2-7	-	-	TRBV11-2	TGTGCCAGCAGCTTCGGGACATCAACCGAGCAGTACTTC	CASSFGTSTEQYF
TRBJ2-5	TRBD1	-	TRBV6-5	TGTGCCAGCGGCCGAGACAGGGAAGAGACCCAGTACTTC	CASGRDREETQYF
TRBJ2-7	-	-	TRBV10-2	TGCGCCAGCAGTGAGGTAGTAGCGGCAACCTACGAGCAGTACTTC	CASSEVVAATYEQYF
TRBJ1-5	TRBD1	-	TRBV28	TGTGCCAGCAGAGACCGGGACAGGGGCTATAGCAATCAGCCCCAGCATTTT	CASRDRDRGYSNQPQHF
TRBJ1-2	-	-	TRBV19	TGTGCCAGTTCCCACGGGGGAACAGCTAACTATGGCTACACCTTC	CASSHGGTANYGYTF
TRBJ1-5	-	-	TRBV6-1	TGTGCCAGCAGTCCTGGACTCGGGGGCAATCAGCCCCAGCATTTT	CASSPGLGGNQPQHF
TRBJ1-5	TRBD1	few	TRBV5-1	TGCGCCAGCAGCTCGGGACAGGGAAACCAGCCCCAGCATTTT	CASSSGQGNQPQHF
TRBJ2-5	TRBD2	few	TRBV18	TGTGCCAGCTCACCTTCGGCGGGAGGGAGAGAGACCCAGTACTTC	CASSPSAGGRETQYF
TRBJ1-6	TRBD1	-	TRBV2	TGTGCCAGCAGCACTGGGACAGGGAACTCACCCCTCCACTTT	CASSTGTGNSPLHF
TRBJ2-1	-	-	TRBV6-5	TGTGCCAGCAGCTCCAGCGGAAACTCCTACAATGAGCAGTTCTTC	CASSSSGNSYNEQFF
TRBJ2-4	TRBD2	-	TRBV5-1	TGCGCCAGCAGCGGGGGACTAGCTCCCACAAACATTCAGTACTTC	CASSGGLAPTNIQYF
TRBJ1-5	-	-	TRBV2	TGTGCCAGCAGTAGAGAGACAGGCCGTAATCAGCCCCAGCATTTT	CASSRETGRNQPQHF
TRBJ2-7	-	-	TRBV5-6	TGTGCCAGCAGCTTGGGGTGGGCGAGCAGTGCCTACGAGCAGTACTTC	CASSLGWASSAYEQYF
TRBJ1-2	-	few	TRBV9	TGTGCCAGCAGCGGGAGACCAAACTCCGATGGCTACACCTTC	CASSGRPNSDGYTF
TRBJ2-6	-	-	TRBV27	TGTGCCAGCAGTTTTGCGACTGGCTACTCTGGGGCCAACGTCCTGACTTTC	CASSFATGYSGANVLTF
TRBJ1-1	-	-	TRBV5-1	TGCGCCAGCAGTCTAGTCGGGGGGCCGAACACTGAAGCTTTCTTT	CASSLVGGPNTEAFF
TRBJ1-6	-	-	TRBV27	TGTGCCAGCAGCCTGGGGGGAATTGGTAATTCACCCCTCCACTTT	CASSLGGIGNSPLHF
TRBJ1-2	TRBD1	-	TRBV6-6	TGTGCCAGCAGTCGTTCAGGGGGGACTCATGGCTACACCTTC	CASSRSGGTHGYTF
TRBJ2-7	TRBD1	-	TRBV5-1	TGCGCCAGCAGCTTGGGGGACAGGCTGGACGAGCAGTACTTC	CASSLGDRLDEQYF
TRBJ2-5	-	once	TRBV7-8	TGTGCCAGCAGCCGAGAGCCCTCGGAAGAGACCCAGTACTTC	CASSREPSEETQYF
TRBJ2-3	-	once	TRBV29-1	TGCAGCGTGGGTACCTCTGGGGGGACAGCTCAGTATTTT	CSVGTSGGTAQYF
TRBJ2-7	TRBD1	once	TRBV5-1	TGCGCCAGCAGGCCATCGCAGGGGGCTAGAAGGTTCTACGAGCAGTACTTC	CASRPSQGARRFYEQYF
TRBJ2-7	TRBD1	-	TRBV7-9	TGTGCCAGCAGCTTAGCGCGACAGGGGGCCTACGAGCAGTACTTC	CASSLARQGAYEQYF
TRBJ2-4	-	-	TRBV11-2	TGTGCCAGCAGCCCCCTTCTCGACATTCAGTACTTC	CASSPLLDIQYF
TRBJ2-3	-	few	TRBV2	TGTGCCAGCACCAACCCTCAAAACCCAGGGGATCGGCGCACAGATACGCAGTATTTT	CASTNPQNPGDRRTDTQYF
TRBJ2-7	TRBD2	once	TRBV30	TGTGCCTGCGACCGAGCGGGAGGGAACTACGAGCAGTACTTC	CACDRAGGNYEQYF
TRBJ1-6	-	-	TRBV5-6	TGTGCCAGCAGCTTGGCCTATCATTCACCCCTCCACTTT	CASSLAYHSPLHF
TRBJ2-7	-	-	TRBV7-2	TGTGCCAGCAGCTCCACCCGACAGAACTACGAGCAGTACTTC	CASSSTRQNYEQYF
TRBJ2-5	TRBD2	-	TRBV2	TGTGCCAGCAGTCTAAGCGGGACTAGCGGGGGGACCCACCAAGAGACCCAGTACTTC	CASSLSGTSGGTHQETQYF
TRBJ1-2	TRBD1	-	TRBV2	TGTGCCAACCAGGCGACAGGGGGCTATGGCTACACCTTC	CANQATGGYGYTF
TRBJ2-5	TRBD2	few	TRBV5-1	TGCGCCAGCAGCATCCGACTAGCAGAGACCCAGTACTTC	CASSIRLAETQYF
TRBJ2-7	TRBD1	-	TRBV5-1	TGCGCCAGCAGCTTGGCTCAGGGGGCCCACGAGCAGTACTTC	CASSLAQGAHEQYF
TRBJ1-2	-	-	TRBV18	TGTGCCAGCTCACCACAGGCCAGGGCAGTTCCGGGCTACACCTTC	CASSPQARAVPGYTF
TRBJ2-3	-	-	TRBV18	TGTGCCAGCTCACCAGGTCAGGCGGGAACCACAGATACGCAGTATTTT	CASSPGQAGTTDTQYF
TRBJ1-5	-	-	TRBV27	TGTGCCAGCAGTTTAAATACAGGGCGGCAGCCCCAGCATTTT	CASSLNTGRQPQHF
TRBJ2-1	TRBD2	-	TRBV11-1	TGTGCCAGCAGCTTAGTCAGCGGGGGGGGCGGCTACAATGAGCAGTTCTTC	CASSLVSGGGGYNEQFF
TRBJ1-1	-	-	TRBV19	TGTGCCAGTACCCTTGGGGGGAGGTTCACTGAAGCTTTCTTT	CASTLGGRFTEAFF
TRBJ1-1	TRBD1	-	TRBV2	TGTGCCAGCGAGACAGGGGGCTGGAGTGAAGCTTTCTTT	CASETGGWSEAFF
TRBJ1-5	-	-	TRBV21-1	TGTGCCAGCAGCAAGACACGGCGGGGGACGGGTTCAGGCAATCAGCCCCAGCATTTT	CASSKTRRGTGSGNQPQHF
TRBJ2-5	TRBD2	-	TRBV2	TGTGCCGGGTCTAGCGGGAGGGTTCAAGAGACCCAGTACTTC	CAGSSGRVQETQYF
TRBJ2-5	-	-	TRBV5-3	TGTGCCAGAAGCTTGAGACTGGAAGAGACCCAGTACTTC	CARSLRLEETQYF
TRBJ2-3	-	once	TRBV4-1	TGCGCCAGCAGCCAAGCTCCCGGGACAAGCACAGATACGCAGTATTTT	CASSQAPGTSTDTQYF
TRBJ2-5	-	few	TRBV4-3	TGCGCCAGCAGCCCGGACTTACGGGAGACCCAGTACTTC	CASSPDLRETQYF
TRBJ1-3	TRBD1	-	TRBV6-6	TGTGCCAGCAGCACTAAGACAGGGCCCTCTGGAAACACCATATATTTT	CASSTKTGPSGNTIYF
TRBJ1-2	-	-	TRBV30	TGTGCCTGGAGCCCAACGGAGAGGTACTATGGCTACACCTTC	CAWSPTERYYGYTF
TRBJ2-5	TRBD2	once	TRBV5-4	TGTGCCAGCAGCTTGGCTCTGGGACTAGCGGGAGGGGGTGAGACCCAGTACTTC	CASSLALGLAGGGETQYF
TRBJ2-1	TRBD2	-	TRBV27	TGTGCCAGCAGATCAGGACTAGCCTACAATGAGCAGTTCTTC	CASRSGLAYNEQFF
TRBJ2-2	TRBD1	-	TRBV19	TGTGCCAGTAGTGCCCCGGGACAGGGTAAAACCGGGGAGCTGTTTTTT	CASSAPGQGKTGELFF
TRBJ2-6	TRBD2	-	TRBV6-5	TGTGCCAGCAGTTACGGGAGGGAGTCCGGGGCCAACGTCCCGACTTTC	CASSYGRESGANVPTF
TRBJ2-2	-	-	TRBV27	TGTGCCAGCAGTTTATCAGCAACCGGGGAGCTGTTTTTT	CASSLSATGELFF
TRBJ2-1	-	-	TRBV18	TGTGCCAGCTCACCCGAGGGCAATGAGCAGTTCTTC	CASSPEGNEQFF
TRBJ2-7	-	-	TRBV10-3	TGTGCCATCAGTGAGCTAGCTCCCGACGAGCAGTACTTC	CAISELAPDEQYF
TRBJ2-7	TRBD2	-	TRBV28	TGTGCCAGCACCCTTACGGATGGCGGGAGGGATTTCGAGCAGTACTTC	CASTLTDGGRDFEQYF
TRBJ2-5	TRBD2	-	TRBV12-5	TGTGCTAGTGGGGTTAGCGGGGATTACCAAGAGACCCAGTACTTC	CASGVSGDYQETQYF
TRBJ2-5	TRBD2	-	TRBV10-3	TGTGCCATCAGTGGGTACGGACTAGCGGGGGGAAAAGAGACCCAGTACTTC	CAISGYGLAGGKETQYF
TRBJ2-1	TRBD2	-	TRBV5-1	TGCGCCAGCAGCTTGTCAGCGGGATACAATGAGCAGTTCTTC	CASSLSAGYNEQFF